These 8 T cell receptor beta chains share one sample of origin, sequenced in a study of blood T cell repertoires in COVID-19. The method was immunoSEQ multiplex PCR; TCRdb's version includes in-frame clones alone and lacks a portion of them. This sample has fewer than 350,000 clones, with roughly 89% found just once. The sequencing sample was made of PBMCs or T cells enriched from blood (not recorded which). The receptor source for this set is a woman aged 40-49 years who had recovered from COVID-19.

The table lists this clone with a count of one. The gene calls are TRBV4-3 and TRBJ2-5; the D gene is possibly TRBD2 (6 bases). The CDR3 length is 18 residues. V shed 0 bases and J shed 3 bases, with 20 bases lying between them. CDR1 LGHNA and CDR2 YSLEER come from the germline V gene. CDR3 coding DNA: TGCGCCAGCAGCCAAGACCCGAGGGGCCCTCGCGGGAAAGAGACCCAGTACTTC. Encoded protein: CASSQDPRGPRGKETQYF.

The chain joins TRBV20-1 to TRBJ1-4, with TRBD1 matching 9 bases. Germline trimming cut 3 bases from V and 7 bases from J; bases unmatched to any gene: 6. This CDR3 comprises 14 residues. Germline CDR1 is DFQATT and CDR2 is SNEGSKA (reference sequence). The CDR3 loop reads CSASGGQGSEKLFF. CDR3 nucleotide sequence: TGCAGTGCTAGTGGGGGACAGGGCAGTGAAAAACTGTTTTTT.

This chain uses TRBV10-2 with TRBJ2-7; TRBD2 aligns across 16 bases. Germline V gene data show CDR1 as WSHSY and CDR2 as SAAADI. The junction had 1 base not matched to a gene; V was cut back by 7 bases and J by 1 base. The CDR3 is 15 amino acids. In DNA, the CDR3 is TGCGCCAGCATGGGACTAGCGGGAGGGTCCTACGAGCAGTACTTC. This encodes CASMGLAGGSYEQYF.

The chain has TRBV7-8 and TRBJ2-1; perhaps TRBD1 as D (6 bases). The CDR3 is 19 residues long. V was trimmed by 1 base and J by 9 bases, leaving 28 bases between them. Germline CDR1 SGHVS, CDR2 FQNEAQ. CDR3 in DNA: TGTGCCAGCAGCTTAGGATATACGTTAATGGACAGTGGTGGAAGTGAGCAGTTCTTC. This encodes CASSLGYTLMDSGGSEQFF.

The chain joins TRBV15 to TRBJ2-1; 16 nucleotides line up with TRBD2. After removal of 5 bases from V and 6 bases from J, the junction contained 4 bases not matched to a gene. CDR1 is LNHNV and CDR2 is YYDKDF in the germline V gene (reference sequence). This CDR3 has 16 amino acids. The CDR3 DNA is TGTGCCACCAGCTCTGGGACTAGCGGGAGGGCCAATGAGCAGTTCTTC. This gives the protein CATSSGTSGRANEQFF.

Only one count was recorded for this clone. The J gene is TRBJ1-2, the V gene TRBV28, with D possibly matching TRBD1 (6 bases). Trimming took off 8 bases at V and 10 bases at J, with 14 bases between the two ends. The germline gives CDR1 MDHEN, CDR2 SYDVKM. There are 11 residues in the CDR3. The CDR3 nucleotides are TGTGCCAGCGGACGGACAGCCGACTACACCTTC. The encoded protein is CASGRTADYTF.

The gene calls are TRBV7-9 and TRBJ1-1, with D perhaps matching TRBD1 (6 bases). The V and J ends lost 5 bases and 4 bases respectively, with 17 bases between them. Germline CDR1 is SEHNR and CDR2 is FQNEAQ (reference sequence). CDR3 length: 15 residues. The CDR3 region is CASSTEGGAGTEAFF. CDR3 nucleotides: TGTGCCAGCAGCACCGAGGGGGGGGCGGGCACTGAAGCTTTCTTT.

This rearrangement joins TRBV27 to TRBJ2-1; 8 bases line up with TRBD2. From germline, CDR1 is MNHEY and CDR2 SMNVEV (reference sequence). The CDR3 has 14 residues. Trimming removed 6 bases from V and 3 bases from J; junction bases left unmatched: 4. This CDR3 reads CASRPGLDYNEQFF. CDR3 DNA: TGTGCCAGCAGGCCGGGACTAGACTACAATGAGCAGTTCTTC.